Listed here is a single T cell receptor (beta chain). Its matching antigen is unknown. Germline lookup yields CDR1 MNHEY and CDR2 SVGAGI. The CDR3 contains 15 residues. The junction had 11 bases not matched to a gene; V was cut back by 7 bases and J by 2 bases. This entry belongs to a study of T cell responses to AZD1222 COVID-19 vaccine. Profiling relied on immunoSEQ multiplex PCR, and the TCRdb table lists in-frame clones only, not all of them. The sample includes some 190,000 clones, 94% of them seen just once. Findings of the study overall: Vaccine-associated CD4 TCRs ranged over spike, dominating at 160-218 and 743-854. The peak T cell response came first, and repertoires were sampled only after it. At study baseline, merely six AZD1222 recipients were seropositive.

The receptor comes from an adult who received the MenACWY meningococcal vaccine as a control. The sequencing used peripheral blood, collected 28 days after the second dose of the MenACWY control vaccine. This sequence joins TRBV6-5 and TRBJ2-7; 7 nucleotides line up with TRBD2. CDR3 residues: CASTQAASGTYEQYF. The CDR3 region has the DNA TGTGCCAGCACCCAGGCGGCTAGCGGTACCTACGAGCAGTACTTC.